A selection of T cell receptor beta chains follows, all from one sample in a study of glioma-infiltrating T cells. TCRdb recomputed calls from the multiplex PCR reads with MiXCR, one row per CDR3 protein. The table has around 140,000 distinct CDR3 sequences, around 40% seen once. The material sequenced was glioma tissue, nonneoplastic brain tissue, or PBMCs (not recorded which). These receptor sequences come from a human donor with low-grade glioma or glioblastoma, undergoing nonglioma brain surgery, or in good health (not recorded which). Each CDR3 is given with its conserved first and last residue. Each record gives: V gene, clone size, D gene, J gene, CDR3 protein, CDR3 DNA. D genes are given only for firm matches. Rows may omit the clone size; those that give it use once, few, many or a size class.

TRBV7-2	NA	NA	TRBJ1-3	CASSLVQGGSGNTIYF	TGTGCCAGCAGCTTAGTGCAGGGAGGCTCTGGAAACACCATATATTTT
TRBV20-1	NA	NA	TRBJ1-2	CSATLKQSYGYTF	TGCAGTGCTACCTTGAAGCAGAGCTATGGCTACACCTTC
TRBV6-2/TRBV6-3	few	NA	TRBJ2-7	CASSYSGGVNYEQYF	TGTGCCAGCAGTTACTCCGGCGGAGTCAACTACGAGCAGTACTTC
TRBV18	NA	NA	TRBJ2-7	CASSPQGHEQYF	TGTGCCAGCTCACCCCAGGGTCACGAGCAGTACTTC
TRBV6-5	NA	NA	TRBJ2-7	CASSYSRHSPYEQYF	TGTGCCAGCAGTTACTCGAGGCATTCTCCCTACGAGCAGTACTTC
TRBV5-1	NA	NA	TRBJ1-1	CASSSSRPNTEAFF	TGCGCCAGCAGCTCTTCCCGTCCTAACACTGAAGCTTTCTTT
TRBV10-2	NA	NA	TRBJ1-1	CASSEPGLGTEAFF	TGCGCCAGCAGTGAGCCGGGTTTAGGCACTGAAGCTTTCTTT
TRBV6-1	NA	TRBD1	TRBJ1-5	CASSLDRGHQPQHF	TGTGCCAGCAGTCTCGACAGGGGGCATCAGCCCCAGCATTTT
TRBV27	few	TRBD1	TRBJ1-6	CASRLTGVSPLHF	TGTGCCAGCAGATTGACAGGGGTCTCACCCCTCCACTTT
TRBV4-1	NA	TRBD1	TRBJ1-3	CASSQETGGFSGNTIYF	TGCGCCAGCAGCCAAGAAACAGGGGGCTTCTCTGGAAACACCATATATTTT
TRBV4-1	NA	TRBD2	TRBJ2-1	CASSLRRGGTGSSYNEQFF	TGCGCCAGCAGCCTACGGAGGGGAGGGACTGGAAGCTCCTACAATGAGCAGTTCTTC
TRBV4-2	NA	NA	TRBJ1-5	CASSQDIAVPGPQHF	TGTGCCAGCAGCCAAGATATCGCCGTTCCGGGGCCCCAGCATTTT
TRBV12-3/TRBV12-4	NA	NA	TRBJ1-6	CASSPRQIHNSPLHF	TGTGCCAGCAGTCCCAGACAGATACATAATTCACCCCTCCACTTT
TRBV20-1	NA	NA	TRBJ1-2	CSARDPGRSRGGYTF	TGCAGTGCTAGAGACCCAGGGCGCTCCCGCGGTGGCTACACCTTC
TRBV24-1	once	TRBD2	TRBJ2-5	CATSGTSGQYIETQYF	TGTGCCACCAGTGGAACTAGCGGGCAATACATAGAGACCCAGTACTTC
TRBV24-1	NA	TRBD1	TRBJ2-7	CATSESGTGGYEQYF	TGTGCCACCAGTGAATCCGGGACAGGGGGCTACGAGCAGTACTTC
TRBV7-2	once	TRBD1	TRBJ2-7	CASGRTGNEQYF	TGTGCCAGCGGTCGGACAGGGAACGAGCAGTACTTC
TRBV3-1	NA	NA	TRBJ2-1	CASSHSLSPEQFF	TGTGCCAGCAGCCATTCTCTTAGCCCTGAGCAGTTCTTC
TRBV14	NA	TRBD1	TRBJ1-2	CASSQAGTGGRNGYTF	TGTGCCAGCAGCCAAGCCGGGACAGGGGGAAGGAATGGCTACACCTTC
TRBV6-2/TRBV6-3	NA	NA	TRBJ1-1	CASSLFGGSTEAFF	TGTGCCAGCAGCTTATTCGGAGGGAGCACTGAAGCTTTCTTT